This T cell receptor (beta chain) stems from a study of shared clonotypes between healthy human individuals. V trimming: 4 bases; J trimming: 10 bases; junction bases outside the gene matches: 14. The CDR3 has 16 amino acids. The germline CDR1 and CDR2 sequences are SGHDT and YYEEEE. About this clone: Its antigen is still unknown.

Using roughly 200 ng DNA, approximately 30,000 T cell genomes, the sorted-subset replicate PCRs were run. Profiling relied on immunoSEQ multiplex PCR, and the TCRdb table lists in-frame clones only, not all of them. The profile shows approximately 980,000 clones, approximately 80% of them singletons. Points from the study as a whole: Sampling used blood alone; tissue repertoires probably differ.

Investigators divided CD4+ cells into CD45RA+ naive and CD45RA-negative memory subsets. This TCR was sampled from a man younger than 35 in good health. The J gene is TRBJ1-6, the V gene TRBV5-6; 7 nucleotides align to TRBD1. The sample taken for sequencing was memory CD4+ T cells sorted from blood. Subset specified: CD45RA-negative fraction. CDR3 sequence: CASSAATGNGGSPLHF. For the CDR3, the DNA is TGTGCCAGCAGCGCGGCGACAGGGAATGGGGGATCACCCCTCCACTTT.